This T cell receptor (beta chain) was sequenced for a study of shared clonotypes between healthy human individuals. Notes on the study in general: What limited the represented genetic and exposure-history diversity was the small number of donors. Sampling was confined to blood; repertoires within tissues likely differ.

Sequencing used immunoSEQ multiplex PCR; TCRdb keeps in-frame clones, though not all of them. The sample has about 1.5 million clones, 98% seen once. In regard to this clone: Its antigen is not known.

This CDR3 spans 12 amino acids. Germline trimming cut 7 bases from V and 13 bases from J; bases unmatched to any gene: 10. Germline V gene data show CDR1 as GTSNPN and CDR2 as SVGIG (reference sequence). The chain links TRBV30 to TRBJ1-4; the match to TRBD1 covers 9 bases. The sequence was collected from a man younger than 45 in good health. The sequenced sample was naive CD4+ T cells sorted from blood. Subset specified: CD45RA+ positively selected. The CDR3 loop reads CASSQGAPGLFF. DNA for the CDR3: TGTGCCTCTTCACAGGGGGCGCCCGGACTGTTTTTT.